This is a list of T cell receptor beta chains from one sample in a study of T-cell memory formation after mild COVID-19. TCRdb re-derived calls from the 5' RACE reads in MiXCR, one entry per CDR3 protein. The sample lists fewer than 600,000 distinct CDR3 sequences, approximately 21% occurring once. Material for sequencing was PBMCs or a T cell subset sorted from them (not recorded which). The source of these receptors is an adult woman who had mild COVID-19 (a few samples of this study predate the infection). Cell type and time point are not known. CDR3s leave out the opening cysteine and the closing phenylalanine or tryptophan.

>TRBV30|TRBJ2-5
AWGLAGGAQETQY
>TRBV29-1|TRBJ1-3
SVSGGSVGNTIY
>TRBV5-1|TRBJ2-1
ASGRGGNEQF
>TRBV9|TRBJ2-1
ASSASGGGWMSSYNEQF
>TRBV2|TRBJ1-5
ASSATVAKVGQPQH
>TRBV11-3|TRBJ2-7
ASSFYSWYEQY
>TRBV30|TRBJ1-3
ASIQFSGNTIY
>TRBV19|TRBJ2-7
ASGWGVEQY
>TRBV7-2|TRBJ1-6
ASSPGVGYSPLH
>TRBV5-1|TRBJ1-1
ASSLTTGATEAF
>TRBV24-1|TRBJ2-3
ATSRGSADTQY
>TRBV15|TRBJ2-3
ATSRAGGGGTDTQY